This TCR beta chain was profiled in a study of blood T cell repertoires in COVID-19. Study as a whole: The analysed material was cDNA or gDNA that came from T cells, B-cell-depleted T cells, or PBMCs.

In germline, CDR1 is LNHNV, CDR2 YYDKDF (reference sequence). This CDR3 spans 14 amino acids. Trimming removed 5 bases from V and 3 bases from J, with 11 bases in between. TCRdb's copy holds only in-frame clones and misses some; the assay was immunoSEQ multiplex PCR. The table records hundreds of thousands of clones, around 87% of them present only once. The rearrangement joins TRBV15 to TRBJ1-5; D not certain. This clonotype originated in a woman between 45 and 65 years old with COVID-19, enrolled during active disease. The sample consisted of peripheral blood. CDR3 sequence (DNA): TGTGCCACCAGCGGCCAGAAGATCAATCAGCCCCAGCATTTT. Translated, it gives CATSGQKINQPQHF.